The T cell receptor (beta chain) under discussion was sequenced for a study of OX40 agonist ivuxolimab in advanced cancers. As regards this clone: Its specificity is unknown.

Study-wide findings and caveats: Researchers did not determine the expanded peripheral T cells' antigen specificity. In CD8+ T cells, expanded clones were on average more numerous than in CD4+.

The CDR3 is 13 residues long. Germline-derived CDR1 and CDR2 are LGHNT and FRNRAP. V lost 6 bases to trimming and J lost 4 bases, with 13 bases between them. Some clones are missing from TCRdb's copy, which holds only in-frame ones; the method was immunoSEQ multiplex PCR. The sample includes under 85,000 clones, 94% seen only once; the top ten take about 20%. This rearrangement joins TRBV12-5 to TRBJ2-7, with D possibly matching TRBD2 (5 bases). This TCR was sampled from an adult with an advanced solid tumor such as melanoma, head and neck, liver or kidney cancer. The sequencing here drew on CD4+ or CD8+ T cells sorted from blood, taken in a trial of the OX40 agonist ivuxolimab. The CDR3 sequence: CASGFPSGYEQYF. The DNA for the CDR3 is TGTGCTAGTGGCTTTCCAAGCGGATACGAGCAGTACTTC. Full variable domain (remainder filled in from reference TRBV12-5 and TRBJ2-7): DARVTQTPRHKVTEMGQEVTMRCQPILGHNTVFWYRQTMMQGLELLAYFRNRAPLDDSGMPKDRFSAEMPDATLATLKIQPSEPRDSAVYFCASGFPSGYEQYFGPGTRLTVT.